This TCR beta chain was recorded in a study of blood T cell repertoires in COVID-19. Assay: immunoSEQ multiplex PCR; the TCRdb copy retains only in-frame clones and omits some. The sample lists approximately 270,000 clones; 75% to 90% were seen once. Per the germline V gene, CDR1 is SEHNR and CDR2 is FQNEAQ (reference sequence). This CDR3 is 16 amino acids long. V gave up 5 bases and J gave up 2 bases, with 19 bases separating them. The V gene is TRBV7-9, the J gene TRBJ2-7, with D maybe TRBD2 (5 bases). Source material: peripheral blood. The sequence came from a man aged 25 to 40 with acute or convalescent COVID-19. The CDR3 DNA is TGTGCCAGCAGCCCGGATCGGGAAGGGATGGCCTACGAGCAGTACTTC. Protein product: CASSPDREGMAYEQYF.